This T cell receptor beta chain was retrieved from a study of blood T cell repertoires in COVID-19. Turning to the study itself: The United States, Italy and Spain provided the acute and convalescent COVID-19 samples. In each case, the material was cDNA or gDNA derived from T cells, B-cell-depleted T cells, or PBMCs.

Authors' processing steps: By means of reference gene primer amplification, nucleated cell counts were estimated. Clones were sequenced by immunoSEQ multiplex PCR, and TCRdb holds only the in-frame ones, with some missing. That table furnishes V, J and clone size, whereas the DNA furnished D and trimming. The table shows 60,000 to 75,000 clones, with just over 85% occurring only once. Germline CDR1 reads SGDLS; CDR2 reads YYNGEE. The V segment lost 4 bases and the J segment 4 bases; nucleotides outside the gene matches: 9. The CDR3 consists of 17 residues. The sequencing sample was made of peripheral blood. The sequence was collected from a human donor in a cohort sampled during active COVID-19. J is TRBJ2-1 and V is TRBV9; 12 bases are a match to TRBD2. CDR3 sequence reads: CASSPRLAGEDYNEQFF. The CDR3 DNA reads as TGTGCCAGCAGCCCTCGACTAGCGGGGGAAGATTACAATGAGCAGTTCTTC. The full variable domain, its missing parts supplied by reference TRBV9 and TRBJ2-1, is DSGVTQTPKHLITATGQRVTLRCSPRSGDLSVYWYQQSLDQGLQFLIQYYNGEERAKGNILERFSAQQFPDLHSELNLSSLELGDSALYFCASSPRLAGEDYNEQFFGPGTRLTVL.